The 6 T cell receptor beta chains below all came from one sample that was sequenced in a study of blood T cell repertoires in COVID-19. Sequencing used immunoSEQ multiplex PCR; TCRdb keeps in-frame clones, though not all of them. The repertoire holds roughly 250,000 clones, with around 90% as singletons. The sequencing sample was made of PBMCs or T cells enriched from blood (not recorded which). The receptor set was obtained from a woman between 18 and 29 years old who had recovered from COVID-19.

The chain carries TRBV27 and TRBJ1-2, with TRBD1 as a possible D gene (5 bases). The CDR3 extends over 14 amino acids. V dropped 2 bases and J dropped 2 bases, with 9 bases sitting between them. The germline CDR1 and CDR2 sequences are MNHEY and SMNVEV (reference sequence). CDR3 DNA: TGTGCCAGCAGTTTAAGACAGCCAAACTATGGCTACACCTTC. Its translation is CASSLRQPNYGYTF.

The chain links TRBV2 to TRBJ2-1; TRBD2 aligns across 10 bases. V was clipped by 4 bases and J by 9 bases; unmatched bases: 12. This CDR3 contains 16 residues. The germline CDR1 and CDR2 sequences are SNHLY and FYNNEI. The CDR3 sequence is CASSVSGRAFDGEQFF. The CDR3, as DNA: TGTGCCAGCAGTGTAAGCGGGAGGGCCTTTGACGGTGAGCAGTTCTTC.

This sequence joins TRBV5-5 and TRBJ1-5; 8 bases agree with TRBD1. The CDR3 is 17 residues long. J lost 3 bases, V lost 0 bases, and 8 bases had no gene match. Germline values: CDR1 SGHKS, CDR2 YYEKEE (reference sequence). CDR3 loop: CASSLDQGAWDNQPQHF. The CDR3 bases are TGTGCCAGCAGCTTGGATCAGGGGGCATGGGACAATCAGCCCCAGCATTTT.

The chain carries TRBV19 and TRBJ2-2, with unresolved D. Germline values: CDR1 LNHDA, CDR2 SQIVND (reference sequence). The CDR3 loop spans 17 amino acids. Trimming took 3 bases from V and 0 from J, leaving 14 bases between them. The CDR3 nucleotides read TGTGCCAGTAGTATCTCCAGGAATTTCGCGAACACCGGGGAGCTGTTTTTT. Encoded protein: CASSISRNFANTGELFF.

V usage is TRBV11-3 and J usage is TRBJ2-3, with D maybe TRBD2 (5 bases). V lost 3 bases, J lost 7 bases, and 20 bases lay in between. The CDR3 loop spans 16 amino acids. The germline CDR1 and CDR2 sequences are SGHNT and YENEEA. CDR3 sequence reads: CASSFIFGERGNTQYF. For the CDR3, the DNA is TGTGCCAGCAGCTTTATCTTCGGGGAGCGCGGAAATACGCAGTATTTT.

The V call is TRBV18, the J call TRBJ1-2, with a possible D match to TRBD1 (5 bases). The CDR3 has 13 amino acids. Germline V gene data show CDR1 as KGHSH and CDR2 as LQKENI. Trimming took off 3 bases at V and 7 bases at J, with 12 bases between the two ends. As DNA, the CDR3 is TGTGCCAGCTCACCTGGCATCGGGGGTGGCTACACCTTC. Translating it yields CASSPGIGGGYTF.